Listed below are T cell receptor beta chains from one sample, sequenced in a study of shared clonotypes between healthy human individuals. Profiled with immunoSEQ multiplex PCR; TCRdb holds only in-frame clones, not every one. The profile shows some 650,000 clones, less than 98% of them singletons. Sequencing was carried out using naive CD4+ T cells sorted from blood. These receptors were taken from a young woman in good health. Each CDR3 is given with its conserved first and last residue. The D gene is left open where the match is weak. The size of a clone is reported for some rows only, either as once, few or many, or as a class for expanded clones.

v_call: TRBV27
j_call: TRBJ2-7
clone_size: .
d_call: TRBD2
cdr3_aa: CASSSLQASGDEQYF
cdr3_nt: TGTGCCAGCAGTTCTCTCCAGGCTAGCGGTGACGAGCAGTACTTC

v_call: TRBV5-1
j_call: TRBJ2-4
clone_size: .
d_call: .
cdr3_aa: CASSPQTEVGIQYF
cdr3_nt: TGCGCCAGCAGCCCGCAGACAGAGGTTGGCATTCAGTACTTC

v_call: TRBV7-2
j_call: TRBJ1-4
clone_size: .
d_call: .
cdr3_aa: CASSLVGRTNEKLFF
cdr3_nt: TGTGCCAGCAGCTTAGTCGGCAGAACTAATGAAAAACTGTTTTTT

v_call: TRBV18
j_call: TRBJ1-2
clone_size: .
d_call: .
cdr3_aa: CASSPQRERQPNYGYTF
cdr3_nt: TGTGCCAGCTCACCACAGAGGGAGCGACAGCCTAACTATGGCTACACCTTC

v_call: TRBV5-6
j_call: TRBJ2-1
clone_size: .
d_call: .
cdr3_aa: CASSRSGDRTYNEQFF
cdr3_nt: TGTGCCAGCAGCCGGAGCGGGGACAGGACCTACAATGAGCAGTTCTTC

v_call: TRBV4-1
j_call: TRBJ2-3
clone_size: .
d_call: .
cdr3_aa: CASSQVGPTDTQYF
cdr3_nt: TGCGCCAGCAGCCAAGTGGGACCCACAGATACGCAGTATTTT

v_call: TRBV5-8
j_call: TRBJ2-3
clone_size: .
d_call: .
cdr3_aa: CASRGYRQYF
cdr3_nt: TGTGCCAGCCGGGGGTACCGGCAGTATTTT

v_call: TRBV11-3
j_call: TRBJ2-1
clone_size: .
d_call: TRBD1
cdr3_aa: CASSSGAGTGSYNEQFF
cdr3_nt: TGTGCCAGCAGCTCGGGCGCCGGGACAGGGTCTTACAATGAGCAGTTCTTC

v_call: TRBV6-5
j_call: TRBJ2-7
clone_size: .
d_call: TRBD1
cdr3_aa: CASRPGQGTFWEQYF
cdr3_nt: TGTGCCAGCAGACCCGGACAGGGGACTTTTTGGGAGCAGTACTTC

v_call: TRBV5-4
j_call: TRBJ1-2
clone_size: .
d_call: .
cdr3_aa: CASSAGRFGPYGYTF
cdr3_nt: TGTGCCAGCAGCGCGGGACGATTCGGACCCTATGGCTACACCTTC

v_call: TRBV27
j_call: TRBJ1-5
clone_size: .
d_call: .
cdr3_aa: CASSPFNQPQHF
cdr3_nt: TGTGCCAGCAGTCCCTTCAATCAGCCCCAGCATTTT

v_call: TRBV18
j_call: TRBJ2-7
clone_size: once
d_call: .
cdr3_aa: CASSPTRQVTYEQYF
cdr3_nt: TGTGCCAGCTCGCCAACAAGACAGGTAACCTACGAGCAGTACTTC

v_call: TRBV5-1
j_call: TRBJ2-7
clone_size: .
d_call: .
cdr3_aa: CASSLGSGEGYEQYF
cdr3_nt: TGCGCCAGCAGCTTGGGGTCAGGGGAGGGGTACGAGCAGTACTTC

v_call: TRBV5-1
j_call: TRBJ1-2
clone_size: .
d_call: .
cdr3_aa: CASSLVAGNYGYTF
cdr3_nt: TGCGCCAGCAGCTTGGTCGCAGGGAACTATGGCTACACCTTC

v_call: TRBV28
j_call: TRBJ2-2
clone_size: .
d_call: TRBD2
cdr3_aa: CASSRGVNTGELFF
cdr3_nt: TGTGCCAGCAGCCGGGGGGTTAACACCGGGGAGCTGTTTTTT

v_call: TRBV11-2
j_call: TRBJ2-5
clone_size: .
d_call: .
cdr3_aa: CASSLGDQETQYF
cdr3_nt: TGTGCCAGCAGCTTAGGGGACCAAGAGACCCAGTACTTC

v_call: TRBV25-1
j_call: TRBJ2-5
clone_size: .
d_call: .
cdr3_aa: CASRRGGETQYF
cdr3_nt: TGTGCCAGCCGAAGGGGAGGAGAGACCCAGTACTTC

v_call: TRBV5-1
j_call: TRBJ1-1
clone_size: .
d_call: .
cdr3_aa: CASSLAGGNTEAFF
cdr3_nt: TGCGCCAGCAGCTTGGCCGGCGGAAACACTGAAGCTTTCTTT

v_call: TRBV9
j_call: TRBJ1-2
clone_size: .
d_call: .
cdr3_aa: CASSVSLGPYGYTF
cdr3_nt: TGTGCCAGCAGCGTAAGTTTAGGGCCCTATGGCTACACCTTC

v_call: TRBV27
j_call: TRBJ2-1
clone_size: .
d_call: .
cdr3_aa: CASSPRGGGWNEQFF
cdr3_nt: TGTGCCAGCAGTCCCCGAGGGGGGGGTTGGAATGAGCAGTTCTTC

v_call: TRBV5-1
j_call: TRBJ2-3
clone_size: .
d_call: .
cdr3_aa: CASSGSLSGYRTDTQYF
cdr3_nt: TGCGCCAGCAGCGGTTCCTTGTCGGGTTACCGCACAGATACGCAGTATTTT

v_call: TRBV9
j_call: TRBJ1-1
clone_size: .
d_call: .
cdr3_aa: CASSPYLLLRENTEAFF
cdr3_nt: TGTGCCAGCAGCCCCTACCTTTTACTCCGGGAGAACACTGAAGCTTTCTTT

v_call: TRBV5-1
j_call: TRBJ1-2
clone_size: .
d_call: .
cdr3_aa: CASSLVARSYGYTF
cdr3_nt: TGCGCCAGCAGCTTGGTAGCCAGATCCTATGGCTACACCTTC

v_call: TRBV5-1
j_call: TRBJ2-5
clone_size: .
d_call: TRBD2
cdr3_aa: CASSPGLADFQETQYF
cdr3_nt: TGCGCCAGCAGCCCGGGACTAGCGGACTTCCAAGAGACCCAGTACTTC

v_call: TRBV5-1
j_call: TRBJ2-7
clone_size: .
d_call: .
cdr3_aa: CASSYRLGRPGVYEQYF
cdr3_nt: TGCGCCAGCAGCTATCGGTTGGGACGCCCCGGGGTATACGAGCAGTACTTC

v_call: TRBV10-2
j_call: TRBJ1-1
clone_size: .
d_call: .
cdr3_aa: CASRVTGQNTEAFF
cdr3_nt: TGCGCCAGCAGGGTGACAGGTCAGAACACTGAAGCTTTCTTT

v_call: TRBV18
j_call: TRBJ1-2
clone_size: .
d_call: .
cdr3_aa: CASSPLVGRDEGSYGYTF
cdr3_nt: TGTGCCAGCTCACCACTAGTCGGGAGAGATGAAGGTAGCTATGGCTACACCTTC

v_call: TRBV4-1
j_call: TRBJ2-5
clone_size: once
d_call: .
cdr3_aa: CASSHFREWETQYF
cdr3_nt: TGCGCCAGCAGCCATTTTCGGGAGTGGGAGACCCAGTACTTC

v_call: TRBV6-1
j_call: TRBJ1-4
clone_size: once
d_call: TRBD1
cdr3_aa: CASSDTGATNEKLFF
cdr3_nt: TGTGCCAGCAGTGATACAGGGGCAACTAATGAAAAACTGTTTTTT

v_call: TRBV28
j_call: TRBJ1-5
clone_size: .
d_call: .
cdr3_aa: CASSFLQYSNQPQHF
cdr3_nt: TGTGCCAGCAGTTTTTTACAGTATAGCAATCAGCCCCAGCATTTT

v_call: TRBV29-1
j_call: TRBJ2-5
clone_size: .
d_call: TRBD1
cdr3_aa: CSVRTGGETQYF
cdr3_nt: TGCAGCGTCCGGACAGGCGGGGAGACCCAGTACTTC

v_call: TRBV19
j_call: TRBJ1-2
clone_size: .
d_call: .
cdr3_aa: CASSIDPGVDGYTF
cdr3_nt: TGTGCCAGTAGTATAGACCCAGGGGTGGATGGCTACACCTTC

v_call: TRBV7-9
j_call: TRBJ2-3
clone_size: .
d_call: TRBD2
cdr3_aa: CASRAEAGAGWSTDTQYF
cdr3_nt: TGTGCCAGCAGAGCAGAGGCGGGAGCGGGTTGGAGCACAGATACGCAGTATTTT

v_call: TRBV7-9
j_call: TRBJ2-1
clone_size: .
d_call: .
cdr3_aa: CASSLATHNEQFF
cdr3_nt: TGTGCCAGCAGCTTAGCGACCCACAATGAGCAGTTCTTC

v_call: TRBV19
j_call: TRBJ1-5
clone_size: .
d_call: TRBD1
cdr3_aa: CASRGTASNQPQHF
cdr3_nt: TGTGCCAGTAGAGGGACAGCAAGCAATCAGCCCCAGCATTTT

v_call: TRBV13
j_call: TRBJ1-1
clone_size: once
d_call: TRBD1
cdr3_aa: CASSSGTGGWVNTEAFF
cdr3_nt: TGTGCCAGCAGCTCCGGGACAGGGGGCTGGGTGAACACTGAAGCTTTCTTT

v_call: TRBV9
j_call: TRBJ2-3
clone_size: .
d_call: TRBD2
cdr3_aa: CASSVASAGSDTQYF
cdr3_nt: TGTGCCAGCAGCGTAGCTTCAGCGGGATCAGATACGCAGTATTTT

v_call: TRBV25-1
j_call: TRBJ2-1
clone_size: .
d_call: TRBD2
cdr3_aa: CASSDNGGRTYNEQFF
cdr3_nt: TGTGCCAGCAGTGATAACGGCGGGAGAACATACAATGAGCAGTTCTTC

v_call: TRBV10-1
j_call: TRBJ2-1
clone_size: .
d_call: TRBD2
cdr3_aa: CASSELGTSGTNEQFF
cdr3_nt: TGCGCCAGCAGTGAGCTTGGGACTAGCGGGACGAATGAGCAGTTCTTC

v_call: TRBV6-1
j_call: TRBJ2-7
clone_size: .
d_call: .
cdr3_aa: CASSWESGYEQYF
cdr3_nt: TGTGCCAGCAGCTGGGAGTCGGGATACGAGCAGTACTTC

v_call: TRBV27
j_call: TRBJ1-2
clone_size: .
d_call: TRBD1
cdr3_aa: CATWAGGRFGYTF
cdr3_nt: TGTGCCACCTGGGCAGGGGGTAGGTTTGGCTACACCTTC

v_call: TRBV9
j_call: TRBJ2-1
clone_size: .
d_call: .
cdr3_aa: CASSVVSADYNEQFF
cdr3_nt: TGTGCCAGCAGCGTAGTCTCAGCAGATTACAATGAGCAGTTCTTC

v_call: TRBV6-1
j_call: TRBJ2-7
clone_size: .
d_call: TRBD2
cdr3_aa: CASNPSGIPYEQYF
cdr3_nt: TGTGCCAGCAACCCCAGCGGGATCCCATACGAGCAGTACTTC

v_call: TRBV28
j_call: TRBJ1-2
clone_size: .
d_call: .
cdr3_aa: CASRRDTPNGYTF
cdr3_nt: TGTGCCAGCAGACGGGACACACCGAACGGCTACACCTTC

v_call: TRBV11-2
j_call: TRBJ2-7
clone_size: .
d_call: TRBD2
cdr3_aa: CASSLVSSGKNEQYF
cdr3_nt: TGTGCCAGCAGCTTAGTTTCTAGCGGGAAGAACGAGCAGTACTTC

v_call: TRBV19
j_call: TRBJ2-1
clone_size: .
d_call: .
cdr3_aa: CASMSYNEQFF
cdr3_nt: TGTGCCAGCATGTCCTACAATGAGCAGTTCTTC

v_call: TRBV10-3
j_call: TRBJ1-6
clone_size: .
d_call: TRBD1
cdr3_aa: CAIREGQGRSPLHF
cdr3_nt: TGTGCCATCAGGGAAGGACAGGGAAGGTCACCCCTCCACTTT

v_call: TRBV7-2
j_call: TRBJ2-7
clone_size: .
d_call: .
cdr3_aa: CASGSGRMYEQYF
cdr3_nt: TGTGCCAGCGGGAGCGGTAGGATGTACGAGCAGTACTTC

v_call: TRBV2
j_call: TRBJ2-7
clone_size: .
d_call: .
cdr3_aa: CASSEFEVTYEQYF
cdr3_nt: TGTGCCAGCAGTGAATTTGAGGTCACCTACGAGCAGTACTTC

v_call: TRBV18
j_call: TRBJ2-3
clone_size: .
d_call: .
cdr3_aa: CASSPQAGVSTDTQYF
cdr3_nt: TGTGCCAGCTCACCCCAAGCGGGTGTCAGCACAGATACGCAGTATTTT

v_call: TRBV7-7
j_call: TRBJ2-7
clone_size: once
d_call: TRBD2
cdr3_aa: CASSPGTSGSYFQYF
cdr3_nt: TGTGCCAGCAGCCCAGGGACTAGCGGGAGCTACTTCCAGTACTTC

v_call: TRBV5-4
j_call: TRBJ1-1
clone_size: .
d_call: .
cdr3_aa: CASSFFGANTEAFF
cdr3_nt: TGTGCCAGCAGCTTCTTTGGCGCGAACACTGAAGCTTTCTTT

v_call: TRBV28
j_call: TRBJ2-7
clone_size: .
d_call: .
cdr3_aa: CASRPGPATYEQYF
cdr3_nt: TGTGCCAGCAGACCGGGACCTGCGACCTACGAGCAGTACTTC

v_call: TRBV6-5
j_call: TRBJ2-1
clone_size: .
d_call: .
cdr3_aa: CASSYRTYYNEQFF
cdr3_nt: TGTGCCAGCAGTTACCGGACCTACTACAATGAGCAGTTCTTC

v_call: TRBV4-2
j_call: TRBJ2-3
clone_size: .
d_call: .
cdr3_aa: CASSQGTASSTDTQYF
cdr3_nt: TGTGCCAGCAGCCAAGGGACAGCCTCTAGCACAGATACGCAGTATTTT

v_call: TRBV6-1
j_call: TRBJ1-2
clone_size: .
d_call: TRBD1
cdr3_aa: CASSPGQNNYGYTF
cdr3_nt: TGTGCCAGCAGCCCGGGACAGAATAACTATGGCTACACCTTC

v_call: TRBV29-1
j_call: TRBJ1-1
clone_size: .
d_call: .
cdr3_aa: CSARWGSVTEAFF
cdr3_nt: TGCAGCGCCCGGTGGGGGTCGGTAACTGAAGCTTTCTTT

v_call: TRBV29-1
j_call: TRBJ2-7
clone_size: .
d_call: TRBD2
cdr3_aa: CSVGGLADYEQYF
cdr3_nt: TGCAGCGTTGGGGGACTAGCGGACTACGAGCAGTACTTC

v_call: TRBV2
j_call: TRBJ2-1
clone_size: .
d_call: .
cdr3_aa: CASSEARRLWNEQFF
cdr3_nt: TGTGCCAGCAGTGAAGCACGGCGGCTTTGGAATGAGCAGTTCTTC

v_call: TRBV27
j_call: TRBJ2-1
clone_size: .
d_call: .
cdr3_aa: CASSFFTGYNEQFF
cdr3_nt: TGTGCCAGCAGTTTTTTTACTGGCTACAATGAGCAGTTCTTC